A few counts support the clone carrying this T cell receptor (beta chain). Its antigen is still unknown. The data originate from a study of post-analysis software for immune sequencing data. Study-level background: As for disease course, relapsing-remitting, secondary progressive and progressive-relapsing multiple sclerosis were all included.

From germline, CDR1 is SNHLY and CDR2 FYNNEI. With 7 bases removed from V and 3 bases from J, the gap between germline ends came to 10 bases. The CDR3 sequence is 13 residues long. General study results and limits: The normalized Chao1 diversity of multiple sclerosis patients was significantly lower than that of controls. Patients showed TRBV5-6, TRBV5-1 and TRBV20-1 among five TRBV segments more frequent than in controls. Pronounced co-clustering by F measure was evident among identically batched samples.

cDNA libraries for TCR beta contained unique molecular identifiers. It was from roughly 1 to 10 million T cells that about half a million cDNA molecules came. TCRdb redid the calling of the PCR reads with MiXCR, one entry per CDR3 protein. The sample shows hundreds of thousands of distinct CDR3 sequences, less than 45% of them seen only once. The sequenced sample was blood. This chain connects TRBV2 to TRBJ1-5; D may be TRBD1 (5 bases). The clonotype was recovered from a girl aged 5-17 years with multiple sclerosis. CDR3 bases: TGTGCCAGCAAGGGGTCCAACAATCAGCCCCAGCATTTT. Protein: CASKGSNNQPQHF.